This record concerns one T cell receptor (beta chain) sequence. What it binds is unknown. Germline CDR1 and CDR2: SGHTA and FQGNSA. This CDR3 comprises 11 residues. Trimming pared 2 bases from V and 7 bases from J, leaving 3 bases between. MiXCR was run by TCRdb on the 5' RACE reads, yielding one entry per CDR3 protein. The sample holds fewer than 200,000 distinct CDR3 sequences, roughly 13% seen once. The data are from a study of T-cell memory formation after mild COVID-19. Study background: TCR clusters largely stayed donor specific.

Overall study findings and caveats: For contracting clones, CD4+ ones sat mainly in CM and EM, CD8+ in EMRA.

The sequence derives from a young man who had mild COVID-19 (a few samples of this study predate the infection). Cell type and time point are not known. The chain employs TRBV7-2 and TRBJ2-1, with D unclear. Sequencing was performed on PBMCs or a T cell subset sorted from them (not recorded which). CDR3 DNA sequence: TGTGCCAGCAGCTTAATGAATGAGCAGTTCTTC. It yields the protein CASSLMNEQFF. Drawing the rest from reference TRBV7-2 and TRBJ2-1, the complete variable domain is GAGVSQSPSNKVTEKGKDVELRCDPISGHTALYWYRQSLGQGLEFLIYFQGNSAPDKSGLPSDRFSAERTGGSVSTLTIQRTQQEDSAVYLCASSLMNEQFFGPGTRLTVL.